The 12 T cell receptor beta chains given below trace back to one sample, sequenced in a study of blood T cell repertoires in COVID-19 (TCRdb year 2020). The library was built by means of the immunoSEQ multiplex PCR assay. Held by TCRdb, this immuneACCESS table contains in-frame sequences only and omits some clones. Under half of the omission traces to an unresolved V gene where checked; the cause of the rest is unknown. The sample yields some 340,000 clones; 85% to 95% were counted once. The ten biggest clones cover 3.5% to 5% of the sample. The sequencing input was PBMCs or T cells enriched from blood (not recorded which). The receptors originated from a woman aged 30 to 39 who had been exposed to COVID-19.

The chain has TRBV19 and TRBJ1-1; D perhaps matches TRBD1 (5 bases). This CDR3 spans 15 amino acids. CDR1 and CDR2 (germline): LNHDA, SQIVND (reference sequence). Trimming cost V 8 bases and J 4 bases, with 20 bases left between them. CDR3 sequence reads: CASRQGGTLGTEAFF. The CDR3 coding sequence is TGTGCCAGTCGTCAAGGAGGGACTTTGGGCACTGAAGCTTTCTTT.

The chain has TRBV4-1 and TRBJ1-3, with a tentative D call TRBD1 (5 bases). V lost 4 bases to trimming and J lost 3 bases, with 19 bases between them. Germline V gene data show CDR1 as MGHRA and CDR2 as YSYEKL. There are 17 residues in the CDR3. The CDR3 coding sequence is TGCGCCAGCAGCCCGTTCACTACTCGGACACTTGGAAACACCATATATTTT. It is translated as CASSPFTTRTLGNTIYF.

The V and J genes are TRBV28 and TRBJ2-3; 7 nucleotides agree with TRBD1. Germline loops: CDR1 MDHEN, CDR2 SYDVKM. The CDR3 spans 16 residues. Losses at the gene ends were 4 bases for V and 2 bases for J; bases not matched to a gene: 9. The CDR3 sequence: CASSSDRDRVTDTQYF. DNA of the CDR3: TGTGCCAGCAGTTCCGACCGGGACAGAGTCACAGATACGCAGTATTTT.

The chain carries TRBV18 and TRBJ1-3; 8 positions agree with TRBD1. The CDR3 has 15 residues. After removal of 3 bases from V and 0 bases from J, the junction contained 1 base not matched to a gene. The germline V gene encodes CDR1 KGHSH and CDR2 LQKENI. The CDR3, as DNA: TGTGCCAGCTCACCGCAGGGGGCCTCTGGAAACACCATATATTTT. Amino acids: CASSPQGASGNTIYF.

The rearrangement joins TRBV7-9 to TRBJ1-1; a possible D gene is TRBD1 (6 bases). V shed 0 bases and J shed 2 bases, with 16 bases lying between them. This CDR3 contains 17 residues. Germline V gene lookup returns CDR1 SEHNR and CDR2 FQNEAQ (reference sequence). CDR3 sequence: CASSLASSGRGNTEAFF. As DNA, the CDR3 is TGTGCCAGCAGCTTAGCATCGTCGGGCAGGGGAAACACTGAAGCTTTCTTT. The whole variable domain, remainder taken from reference TRBV7-9 and TRBJ1-1, is DTGVSQNPRHKITKRGQNVTFRCDPISEHNRLYWYRQTLGQGPEFLTYFQNEAQLEKSRLLSDRFSAERPKGSFSTLEIQRTEQGDSAMYLCASSLASSGRGNTEAFFGQGTRLTVV.

The chain couples TRBV6-5 to TRBJ1-5; no reliable D call. V shed 8 bases and J shed 2 bases, with 13 bases lying between them. The CDR3 sequence is 14 residues long. Germline CDR1 is MNHEY and CDR2 is SVGAGI. CDR3 bases: TGTGCCAGCGATGTCCCCGGTGGCAATCAGCCCCAGCATTTT. This codes for CASDVPGGNQPQHF.

The chain joins TRBV25-1 to TRBJ1-2, with 9 bases aligning to TRBD1. Germline CDR1 reads MGHDK; CDR2 reads SYGVNS. The CDR3 sequence is 16 residues long. V dropped 4 bases and J dropped 4; count of bases not matched to a gene: 10. Here the CDR3 reads CASSAPGTGIAYGYTF. CDR3 nucleotides: TGTGCCAGCAGTGCCCCGGGGACAGGGATCGCCTATGGCTACACCTTC.

The chain joins TRBV30 to TRBJ1-2; possibly TRBD1 for D (6 bases). V shed 1 base and J shed 0 bases, with 9 bases lying between them. CDR1 GTSNPN and CDR2 SVGIG come from the germline V gene (reference sequence). The CDR3 is made up of 14 amino acids. CDR3 sequence reads: CAWSGDKTNYGYTF. The CDR3 bases are TGTGCCTGGAGTGGGGACAAAACTAACTATGGCTACACCTTC.

The chain joins TRBV6-4 to TRBJ2-1; TRBD2 matches at 11 bases. V gave up 5 bases and J gave up 0 bases; unmatched junction bases: 3. The CDR3 loop spans 16 amino acids. CDR1 is MRHNA, CDR2 SNTAGT, per germline. CDR3 sequence reads: CASSKLAGVSYNEQFF. DNA of the CDR3: TGTGCCAGCAGTAAACTAGCGGGGGTCTCCTACAATGAGCAGTTCTTC.

This chain connects TRBV2 to TRBJ1-2; TRBD1 agrees at 8 bases. CDR3 length: 13 residues. Germline V gene sequence: CDR1 SNHLY, CDR2 FYNNEI. V was clipped by 6 bases and J by 7 bases; unmatched bases: 7. CDR3 protein: CASSTGGAGGYTF. The CDR3 DNA follows: TGTGCCAGCAGCACAGGGGGGGCTGGTGGCTACACCTTC.

V usage is TRBV3-1 (or the pseudogene TRBV3-2) and J usage is TRBJ2-1, with D maybe TRBD2 (6 bases). The germline V gene encodes CDR1 LGHDT and CDR2 YNNKEL (reference sequence). This CDR3 is built from 22 residues. The V gene lost 1 base and the J gene lost 0 bases, with 28 bases spanning the gap. The CDR3 nucleotides are TGTGCCAGCAGCCAAGTACAAACCCGGGACTCGCGAACCTTTAGCTCCTACAATGAGCAGTTCTTC. Translation gives CASSQVQTRDSRTFSSYNEQFF.

The J gene is TRBJ2-7, the V gene TRBV3-1 (or the pseudogene TRBV3-2); 8 bases fit TRBD2. This CDR3 is 18 amino acids long. CDR1 and CDR2 (germline): LGHDT, YNNKEL (reference sequence). V was clipped by 1 base and J by 2 bases; unmatched bases: 13. This chain's CDR3 is CASSQASALAVSAYEQYF. The CDR3 DNA follows: TGTGCCAGCAGCCAAGCGAGTGCACTAGCGGTTAGCGCCTACGAGCAGTACTTC.